These T cell receptor beta chains were read from a single sample in a study of blood T cell repertoires in COVID-19. The table came from immunoSEQ multiplex PCR; TCRdb's copy has only in-frame clones and leaves some out. Of over 50,000 clones listed, about 82% are singletons. Sequenced input: PBMCs or T cells enriched from blood (not recorded which). These receptors all come from a middle-aged woman with acute COVID-19. The CDR3 runs from the conserved cysteine through the conserved F or W. D genes are given only for firm matches. The size entry is marked missing in some rows and otherwise reads once, few, many or a size class.

d_call	clone_size	v_call	j_call	cdr3_aa	cdr3_nt
-	-	TRBV2	TRBJ2-2	CASSTTGELFF	TGTGCCAGCAGTACAACCGGGGAGCTGTTTTTT
TRBD1	-	TRBV4-1	TRBJ2-1	CASSQPAGGGEQFF	TGCGCCAGCAGCCAGCCCGCAGGGGGCGGTGAGCAGTTCTTC
-	few	TRBV5-6	TRBJ1-1	CASSGRGENTEAFF	TGTGCCAGCAGCGGGCGGGGGGAAAACACTGAAGCTTTCTTT
TRBD1	once	TRBV5-1	TRBJ1-1	CASSQNPGQGKAEAFF	TGCGCCAGCAGCCAGAACCCGGGACAGGGTAAGGCTGAAGCTTTCTTT
-	-	TRBV27	TRBJ2-1	CASSLSASSYNEQFF	TGTGCCAGCAGTTTGAGCGCGAGCTCCTACAATGAGCAGTTCTTC
TRBD1	once	TRBV27	TRBJ1-3	CASSAETGGAGNTIYF	TGTGCCAGCAGTGCCGAGACAGGGGGCGCAGGAAACACCATATATTTT
TRBD2	-	TRBV7-6	TRBJ2-3	CASSLERRAGGLSDTQYF	TGTGCCAGCAGCTTAGAACGGAGGGCGGGGGGATTGTCAGATACGCAGTATTTT
-	-	TRBV7-2	TRBJ2-7	CASSLDSKSSYEQYF	TGTGCCAGCAGCCTGGACTCCAAAAGCTCCTACGAGCAGTACTTC
-	-	TRBV27	TRBJ2-1	CASSLGTYGRNEQFF	TGTGCCAGCAGTTTGGGGACATATGGGCGGAATGAGCAGTTCTTC
-	-	TRBV5-5	TRBJ2-2	CASSQRINTGELFF	TGTGCCAGCAGCCAGCGTATAAACACCGGGGAGCTGTTTTTT
TRBD2	-	TRBV13	TRBJ2-2	CASSPGGVRSNTGELFF	TGTGCCAGCAGCCCCGGGGGGGTACGTTCGAACACCGGGGAGCTGTTTTTT
TRBD2	-	TRBV28	TRBJ2-1	CASSPLTSGNYNEQFF	TGTGCCAGCAGTCCCCTCACTAGCGGGAACTACAATGAGCAGTTCTTC
-	-	TRBV19	TRBJ1-4	CASSAGVLNEKLFF	TGTGCCAGTAGCGCCGGGGTATTGAATGAAAAACTGTTTTTT
-	-	TRBV18	TRBJ1-3	CASSPLGGVSGNTIYF	TGTGCCAGCTCACCCCTGGGGGGGGTCTCTGGAAACACCATATATTTT
TRBD2	-	TRBV5-6	TRBJ2-5	CASSGTPASGRGETQYF	TGTGCCAGCAGCGGGACCCCGGCTAGCGGGAGAGGAGAGACCCAGTACTTC